This entry lists 21 T cell receptor beta chains sequenced from one sample in a study of human T cells and chemical hapten exposure. TCRdb independently ran MiXCR on the RACE reads; one entry per CDR3 protein. The sample contains 250,000 or so distinct CDR3 sequences, roughly 8% of which appear only once. Noted time point: pre-sensitization, week 0. The sample's treatment: therapeutic diphenylcyclopropenone sensitization with weekly scalp DPC. Specimen: whole blood, collected in connection with sensitization to the hapten diphenylcyclopropenone (DPC). The receptors derive from a man aged 18 to 35 with alopecia areata. Some clones in this sample may be carry-over from other donors' samples.

This clonotype has ten or more counts. The chain is built from TRBV7-2 and TRBJ2-1; D remains unclear. Trimming pared 3 bases from V and 10 bases from J, leaving 4 bases between. The CDR3 loop spans 10 amino acids. Per the germline V gene, CDR1 is SGHTA and CDR2 is FQGNSA. CDR3 in amino acids: CASSFREQFF. The CDR3 DNA follows: TGTGCCAGCAGCTTCCGAGAGCAGTTCTTC.

This clonotype has a handful of counts. The genes are TRBV6-1 and TRBJ1-6, with a possible D match to TRBD1 (5 bases). V was cut by 2 bases and J by 14 bases, with 13 bases left in between. The CDR3 is made up of 13 amino acids. The germline gives CDR1 MNHNS, CDR2 SASEGT. The CDR3 region is CASSEYHPGALHF. CDR3 nucleotide sequence: TGTGCCAGCAGTGAATACCACCCGGGGGCCCTCCACTTT.

With respect to this clonotype: This may be a read error, as it is one base from a much larger clone. This chain uses TRBV6-5 with TRBJ2-4; D is uncertain. This CDR3 is built from 14 residues. Germline V gene lookup returns CDR1 MNHEY and CDR2 SVGAGI. Trimming removed 5 bases at V and 6 bases at J, with 14 bases between. CDR3 in amino acids: CASSPVGCPNIQYF. The CDR3 DNA sequence: TGTGCCAGCAGTCCTGTGGGGTGCCCAAACATTCAGTACTTC.

The rearrangement joins TRBV9 to TRBJ1-6; tentative D call: TRBD1 (5 bases). Germline-derived CDR1 and CDR2 are SGDLS and YYNGEE. The CDR3 totals 15 residues. Trimming left V 3 bases short and J 7 bases short, with 14 bases between. The CDR3 DNA reads TGTGCCAGCAGCGCCCCCAGAGGGGACAATTCACCCCTCCACTTT. Protein sequence: CASSAPRGDNSPLHF. Combining the CDR3 with reference TRBV9 and TRBJ1-6 gives the whole variable domain DSGVTQTPKHLITATGQRVTLRCSPRSGDLSVYWYQQSLDQGLQFLIQYYNGEERAKGNILERFSAQQFPDLHSELNLSSLELGDSALYFCASSAPRGDNSPLHFGNGTRLTVT.

The J gene is TRBJ2-4, the V gene TRBV11-2; tentatively, D is TRBD2 (5 bases). The CDR3 contains 14 residues. CDR1 is SGHAT, CDR2 FQNNGV, per germline. Trimming left V 3 bases short and J 1 base short, with 7 bases between. This CDR3 reads CASSFGVAKNIQYF. The CDR3 region has the DNA TGTGCCAGCAGCTTCGGGGTGGCCAAAAACATTCAGTACTTC.

The table lists this clonotype with a few counts. The rearrangement uses TRBV7-9 and TRBJ2-4; possibly TRBD1 for D (5 bases). Germline CDR1 reads SEHNR; CDR2 reads FQNEAQ (reference sequence). CDR3 length equals 19 residues. The germline V and J ends were trimmed by 0 bases and 0 bases, with 18 bases remaining between them. The CDR3 loop is CASSLALLTEPLAKNIQYF. CDR3 sequence (DNA): TGTGCCAGCAGCTTAGCCCTTTTGACAGAGCCATTAGCCAAAAACATTCAGTACTTC. The complete variable domain, with remaining parts taken from reference TRBV7-9 and TRBJ2-4, reads DTGVSQNPRHKITKRGQNVTFRCDPISEHNRLYWYRQTLGQGPEFLTYFQNEAQLEKSRLLSDRFSAERPKGSFSTLEIQRTEQGDSAMYLCASSLALLTEPLAKNIQYFGAGTRLSVL.

There are a few counts of this clonotype. This CDR3 is CASSEGRGDNSPLHF. DNA for the CDR3: TGTGCCAGCAGTGAGGGGAGGGGGGATAATTCACCCCTCCACTTT. The rearrangement uses TRBV2 and TRBJ1-6; possibly TRBD1 for D (6 bases). This CDR3 comprises 15 residues. Germline V gene lookup returns CDR1 SNHLY and CDR2 FYNNEI. Between the trimmed V and J ends, which lost 3 bases and 5 bases, there was a span of 11 bases. Using reference TRBV2 and TRBJ1-6 for the parts outside the CDR3, the full variable domain is EPEVTQTPSHQVTQMGQEVILRCVPISNHLYFYWYRQILGQKVEFLVSFYNNEISEKSEIFDDQFSVERPDGSNFTLKIRSTKLEDSAMYFCASSEGRGDNSPLHFGNGTRLTVT.

The gene calls are TRBV7-2 and TRBJ1-2, with D unclear. The germline gives CDR1 SGHTA, CDR2 FQGNSA. The CDR3 totals 16 residues. Trimming cost V 5 bases and J 0 bases, with 16 bases left between them. The DNA for the CDR3 is TGTGCCAGCAGCCCAAAGGTGCACAGAGCTAACTATGGCTACACCTTC. This sequence encodes CASSPKVHRANYGYTF.

This chain joins TRBV20-1 and TRBJ1-6, with a weak D call TRBD1 (5 bases). CDR3 length: 15 residues. V was cut by 3 bases and J by 10 bases, with 19 bases left in between. From germline, CDR1 is DFQATT and CDR2 SNEGSKA (reference sequence). CDR3 sequence (DNA): TGCAGTGCTAGGGTACCGGGGCTGGCTTCATCACCCCTCCACTTT. Its protein is CSARVPGLASSPLHF.

Only a few counts were recorded for this clonotype. The chain carries TRBV20-1 and TRBJ2-7; 13 bases are shared with TRBD2. The CDR3 covers 15 residues. Looked up from germline, CDR1 is DFQATT and CDR2 is SNEGSKA (reference sequence). The V and J ends lost 5 bases and 5 bases, in that order; junction bases with no gene match: 9. The DNA for the CDR3 is TGCAGTGCTGTCCCACTAGCGGGGGGGCCTAACGAGCAGTACTTC. Its translation: CSAVPLAGGPNEQYF.

This rearrangement joins TRBV4-3 to TRBJ2-1, with D unresolved. The CDR3 runs to 13 residues. The germline V and J ends were trimmed by 0 bases and 13 bases, with 13 bases remaining between them. The germline V gene has CDR1 LGHNA and CDR2 YSLEER. Here the CDR3 DNA reads TGCGCCAGCAGCCAAGACATCCGCTGGGGACAGTTCTTC. Translation gives CASSQDIRWGQFF.

This clonotype was observed at least ten times. The chain uses TRBV4-2 and TRBJ1-2, with 7 bases aligning to TRBD1. The CDR3 is made up of 12 amino acids. Germline V CDR1 and CDR2: LGHNA, YNFKEQ. Trimming cost V 2 bases and J 13 bases; bases outside gene matches: 7. The CDR3 spells CASSQRGQLVTF. The CDR3 DNA sequence: TGTGCCAGCAGCCAACGGGGACAGCTGGTCACCTTC.

This clonotype was observed a handful of times. This rearrangement joins TRBV5-1 to TRBJ2-2, with a weak D call TRBD2 (5 bases). The V end lost 2 bases, the J end lost 0 bases, and 8 bases lay between the germline ends. The CDR3 is 15 residues long. CDR1 is SGHRS, CDR2 YFSETQ, per germline. Written as DNA, the CDR3 is TGCGCCAGCAGCTTAGCGGAATCGAACACCGGGGAGCTGTTTTTT. Residues: CASSLAESNTGELFF.

This clonotype has at least ten counts. CDR3 DNA: TGCGCCAGCACCCCCGAACTGACGGAGACCCAGTACTTC. Encoded protein: CASTPELTETQYF. The gene calls are TRBV5-1 and TRBJ2-5, with no clear D. Germline CDR1 and CDR2: SGHRS and YFSETQ. V lost 6 bases and J lost 5, with 14 bases in between. The CDR3 totals 13 residues.

This clonotype was observed a few times. The chain joins TRBV7-9 to TRBJ2-3; D could derive from TRBD1 or TRBD2 (5 bases each). The CDR3 has 14 residues. The germline gives CDR1 SEHNR, CDR2 FQNEAQ (reference sequence). Trimming pared 3 bases from V and 2 bases from J, leaving 9 bases between. DNA for the CDR3: TGTGCCAGCAGCTTGGGACCGGTCACAGATACGCAGTATTTT. It encodes CASSLGPVTDTQYF.

This clonotype was found many times. The chain couples TRBV28 to TRBJ1-5; the match to TRBD1 covers 7 bases. V shed 2 bases and J 3 bases; nucleotides not matched to a gene: 1. Germline V gene lookup returns CDR1 MDHEN and CDR2 SYDVKM. The CDR3 has 14 residues. The DNA of the CDR3 is TGTGCCAGCAGTTTAGGGACAGACAATCAGCCCCAGCATTTT. As protein: CASSLGTDNQPQHF. The full variable domain, rest sourced from reference TRBV28 and TRBJ1-5, is DVKVTQSSRYLVKRTGEKVFLECVQDMDHENMFWYRQDPGLGLRLIYFSYDVKMKEKGDIPEGYSVSREKKERFSLILESASTNQTSMYLCASSLGTDNQPQHFGDGTRLSIL.

J is TRBJ1-5 and V is TRBV20-1; D is perhaps TRBD1 (5 bases). The CDR3 sequence is 12 residues long. CDR1 DFQATT and CDR2 SNEGSKA come from the germline V gene (reference sequence). The V gene lost 3 bases and the J gene lost 7 bases, with 10 bases spanning the gap. The CDR3 DNA reads TGCAGTGCTAGCCGGGGGAACCAGCCCCAGCATTTT. It translates to CSASRGNQPQHF.

V is TRBV29-1 and J is TRBJ1-2; D may be TRBD1 (6 bases). Germline V gene lookup returns CDR1 SQVTM and CDR2 ANQGSEA. This CDR3 is 15 amino acids long. V was clipped by 1 base and J by 5 bases, with 17 bases between them. The CDR3: CSVEVSLDRRYGYTF. In DNA, the CDR3 is TGCAGCGTTGAAGTTAGCCTGGACAGACGATATGGCTACACCTTC.

This chain connects TRBV6-1 to TRBJ1-2, with D possibly TRBD1 on 6 matching bases. This CDR3 spans 17 amino acids. Trimming took off 3 bases at V and 0 bases at J, with 17 bases between the two ends. The V gene's germline CDR1 is MNHNS and CDR2 SASEGT. This chain's CDR3 is CASSDILDSLANYGYTF. The CDR3 bases are TGTGCCAGCAGTGATATCTTGGACAGCTTAGCTAACTATGGCTACACCTTC.

The V call is TRBV14, the J call TRBJ1-3; no reliable D call. The germline V gene encodes CDR1 SGHDN and CDR2 FVKESK. Trimming took off 0 bases at V and 0 bases at J, with 12 bases between the two ends. The CDR3 contains 17 residues. The CDR3 protein is CASSQEHLKLSGNTIYF. For the CDR3, the DNA is TGTGCCAGCAGCCAAGAGCATCTTAAACTCTCTGGAAACACCATATATTTT.

The sample holds a few counts of this clonotype. The gene calls are TRBV28 and TRBJ1-1, with unresolved D. CDR3 size: 12 residues. The ends were cut back, 3 bases at V and 5 bases at J, with 7 bases in the middle. Germline values: CDR1 MDHEN, CDR2 SYDVKM. The CDR3 bases are TGTGCCAGCAGTTTCGGGGAGACTGAAGCTTTCTTT. Translated: CASSFGETEAFF. Complete variable domain (other parts from reference TRBV28 and TRBJ1-1): DVKVTQSSRYLVKRTGEKVFLECVQDMDHENMFWYRQDPGLGLRLIYFSYDVKMKEKGDIPEGYSVSREKKERFSLILESASTNQTSMYLCASSFGETEAFFGQGTRLTVV.